The text below deals with one T cell receptor beta chain. Antigen unknown. This sample is part of a study of T cells in localized non-small cell lung cancer. V was pared by 1 base and J by 5 bases, with 11 bases of the junction left unmatched. In germline, CDR1 is LGHNA, CDR2 YNFKEQ. There are 19 residues in the CDR3. Produced via immunoSEQ multiplex PCR; TCRdb's table is partial and in-frame only. This repertoire shows 50,000 to 75,000 clones, roughly 90% found once; its top ten account for roughly 21%. Study findings and constraints: Multi-region tumor sequencing was not done, so intratumor heterogeneity could not be excluded. Clonality peaked in uninvolved adjacent lung rather than tumor. Longer overall survival accompanied higher blood T cell density. The study detected a median approximately 54 of the top 100 tumor clones in adjacent lung.

The receptor was derived from a man aged 35 to 69 with stage I squamous cell lung carcinoma. The chain joins TRBV4-2 to TRBJ2-2; 12 bases map to TRBD2. The sample here was peripheral blood, taken before any cancer treatment. CDR3 amino acids: CASSQGKTSGSYGTGELFF. The CDR3 DNA sequence: TGTGCCAGCAGCCAAGGCAAGACTAGCGGGAGTTATGGGACCGGGGAGCTGTTTTTT.